Shown below are 6 T cell receptor beta chains from a single sample sequenced in a study of shared clonotypes between healthy human individuals. This table comes from immunoSEQ multiplex PCR, and its TCRdb copy is limited to in-frame clones, with some not included. The sample holds roughly 650,000 clones, about 95% seen once. Positively selected for CCR7, the CD45RO-negative cells used as naive CD8 cells excluded terminally differentiated effector memory CD45RA+ cells. The sample consisted of naive CD8+ T cells sorted from blood. These receptors all come from a woman in her twenties or thirties in good health.

The chain uses TRBV19 and TRBJ2-7; TRBD1 matches at 7 bases. CDR1 is LNHDA, CDR2 SQIVND, per germline (reference sequence). CDR3 length equals 18 residues. The trim removed 8 bases at V and 2 bases at J, leaving 21 bases unmatched. This CDR3 reads CASESANPNRGNPYEQYF. CDR3 in DNA: TGTGCCAGTGAATCCGCGAACCCGAACAGGGGAAATCCCTACGAGCAGTACTTC.

This rearrangement joins TRBV27 to TRBJ2-2, with TRBD1 matching 7 bases. The length of the CDR3 is 17 residues. CDR1 and CDR2 from the germline V gene are MNHEY and SMNVEV (reference sequence). The V gene end was trimmed by 0 bases and the J gene end by 5 bases; junction bases not matched to a gene: 9. The chain's CDR3 is CASSLSVGGGLTGELFF. The CDR3 nucleotides read TGTGCCAGCAGTTTATCGGTAGGGGGCGGTTTAACCGGGGAGCTGTTTTTT.

J is TRBJ2-7 and V is TRBV7-9, with D possibly TRBD2 on 5 matching bases. Germline CDR1 reads SEHNR; CDR2 reads FQNEAQ (reference sequence). The CDR3 is 13 amino acids. V lost 4 bases and J lost 7, with 14 bases in between. DNA of the CDR3: TGTGCCAGCAGCTACCCGGAGGCCCCTGAGCAGTACTTC. Translation gives CASSYPEAPEQYF.

This rearrangement joins TRBV6-1 to TRBJ2-7, with 8 nucleotides matching TRBD1. The length of the CDR3 is 15 residues. Germline V gene data show CDR1 as MNHNS and CDR2 as SASEGT. J was trimmed by 4 bases and V by 4 bases; bases with no gene match: 9. The CDR3 region has the DNA TGTGCCAGCAGTGGGGGACAGGCGCGTACTTACGAGCAGTACTTC. Protein product: CASSGGQARTYEQYF.

Only one count was recorded for this clone. This chain links TRBV11-1 with TRBJ2-3, with D perhaps TRBD1 (5 bases). The germline CDR1 and CDR2 sequences are SGHAT and FQDESV (reference sequence). V was shortened by 5 bases and J by 2 bases, with 17 bases between the two germline ends. This CDR3 has 16 residues. The CDR3 bases are TGTGCCAGCAGCGCCACAGGCTATGGTTCCACAGATACGCAGTATTTT. Protein sequence: CASSATGYGSTDTQYF.

The CDR3: CASSLIMGRSYNEQFF. DNA for the CDR3: TGTGCCAGCAGCTTAATAATGGGGAGGTCCTACAATGAGCAGTTCTTC. The chain carries TRBV7-3 and TRBJ2-1; possibly TRBD2 for D (6 bases). Germline V lookup: CDR1 SGHTA, CDR2 FQGTGA. V lost 1 base and J 1 base, leaving 11 bases between the germline ends. The length of the CDR3 is 16 residues.